This TCR beta chain was sequenced for a study of T-cell memory formation after mild COVID-19. Regarding the study as a whole: Contracting CD4+ clones lay largely in CM and EM, with CD8+ ones residing in EMRA.

As for this clonotype: Its target is not known.

TCRdb independently ran MiXCR on the 5' RACE reads; one entry per CDR3 protein. Of 180,000 or so distinct CDR3 sequences in the sample, 16% are singletons; the top ten hold just over 2%. Germline-derived CDR1 and CDR2 are SEHNR and FQNEAQ (reference sequence). The length of the CDR3 is 13 residues. V was pared by 5 bases and J by 4 bases, with 9 bases between. Sequenced sample: PBMCs or a T cell subset sorted from them (not recorded which). The chain is built from TRBV7-9 and TRBJ1-5; D gene unclear. This sequence originates from an adult woman who had mild COVID-19 (a few samples of this study predate the infection). Cell type and time point are not known. CDR3 coding DNA: TGTGCCAGCAGCCCCCCCGGGAATCAGCCCCAGCATTTT. Its protein product is CASSPPGNQPQHF.